A selection of T cell receptor beta chains follows, all from one sample in a study of T cell responses to AZD1222 COVID-19 vaccine. This table comes from immunoSEQ multiplex PCR, and its TCRdb copy is limited to in-frame clones, with some not included. This table holds 95,000 to 100,000 clones, approximately 84% found once. Specimen: peripheral blood, collected 28 days after the second AZD1222 dose. These TCRs come from an adult who received the AZD1222 COVID-19 vaccine. Both conserved end residues are part of each CDR3. The D gene is left open where the match is weak. The listing skips clone size in some rows; elsewhere it reads once, few, many or a size class.

d_call,clone_size,j_call,v_call,cdr3_aa,cdr3_nt
-,once,TRBJ2-1,TRBV9,CASSGRTDTSYNEQFF,TGTGCCAGCAGCGGACGGACAGACACCTCCTACAATGAGCAGTTCTTC
-,-,TRBJ2-3,TRBV28,CASSVGGFVTDTQYF,TGTGCCAGCAGCGTGGGGGGTTTCGTTACAGATACGCAGTATTTT
TRBD2,few,TRBJ2-2,TRBV27,CASSPSERGSWSGELFF,TGTGCCAGCAGCCCGAGTGAGCGCGGGAGTTGGTCCGGGGAGCTGTTTTTT
TRBD1,-,TRBJ1-2,TRBV25-1,CATSTGYYGYTF,TGTGCCACCTCGACAGGGTACTATGGCTACACCTTC
TRBD1,-,TRBJ1-2,TRBV5-1,CASSPGTVDHGYTF,TGCGCCAGCAGCCCGGGGACAGTTGATCATGGCTACACCTTC
-,-,TRBJ1-4,TRBV5-3,CAVGVTGGREKLFF,TGTGCCGTAGGGGTCACGGGGGGGCGCGAAAAACTGTTTTTT
-,-,TRBJ1-2,TRBV6-2/TRBV6-3,CASSYLSGIYGYTF,TGTGCCAGCAGTTACCTCTCCGGGATTTATGGCTACACCTTC
TRBD1,few,TRBJ1-1,TRBV11-1,CASSLFGHGQAEAFF,TGTGCCAGCAGCTTATTCGGACATGGACAGGCTGAAGCTTTCTTT
TRBD1,few,TRBJ1-5,TRBV19,CASSIETGGHQPQHF,TGTGCCAGTAGTATAGAAACAGGGGGTCATCAGCCCCAGCATTTT
TRBD2,-,TRBJ2-7,TRBV19,CASSPRTSGRRDEQYF,TGTGCCAGTAGCCCTAGGACTAGCGGGAGAAGGGACGAGCAGTACTTC
-,few,TRBJ1-1,TRBV5-1,CASTGRSAGNTEAFF,TGCGCCAGCACGGGACGTTCAGCGGGAAACACTGAAGCTTTCTTT
TRBD1,-,TRBJ2-3,TRBV7-8,CASSVHRDRGTDTQYF,TGTGCCAGCAGTGTACACCGGGACAGGGGCACAGATACGCAGTATTTT
-,-,TRBJ2-1,TRBV7-2,CASSPTWDWAREQFF,TGTGCCAGCAGCCCAACTTGGGACTGGGCAAGGGAGCAGTTCTTC
-,-,TRBJ1-2,TRBV2,CASSGDRSSFGGYTF,TGTGCCAGCAGTGGTGACAGGTCCAGCTTCGGTGGCTACACCTTC
-,-,TRBJ1-2,TRBV4-3,CASSPQVKRVYGYTF,TGCGCCAGCAGCCCTCAAGTTAAGAGAGTCTATGGCTACACCTTC
TRBD1,once,TRBJ1-2,TRBV24-1,CATSDFGTAPYGYTF,TGTGCCACCAGTGATTTTGGGACAGCGCCCTACGGCTACACCTTC
-,-,TRBJ2-7,TRBV19,CASRPPQAYEQYF,TGTGCCAGTAGACCCCCACAGGCCTACGAGCAGTACTTC
-,-,TRBJ1-1,TRBV4-1,CASSLHTEAFF,TGCGCCAGCAGCCTGCACACTGAAGCTTTCTTT
-,-,TRBJ2-5,TRBV7-7,CASSPGQGSQETQYF,TGTGCCAGCAGCCCCGGGCAGGGGTCGCAAGAGACCCAGTACTTC
TRBD1,few,TRBJ1-2,TRBV27,CASSLVSGGSYGYTF,TGTGCCAGCAGTTTAGTGTCAGGGGGATCCTATGGCTACACCTTC
-,-,TRBJ2-6,TRBV12-3/TRBV12-4,CASSSVGANVLTF,TGTGCCAGCAGCTCGGTAGGAGCCAACGTCCTGACTTTC
-,few,TRBJ1-6,TRBV19,CASRDRLSYNSPLHF,TGTGCCAGTAGGGACAGACTCTCCTATAATTCACCCCTCCACTTT
-,once,TRBJ1-5,TRBV5-6,CASSFRGISNQPQHF,TGTGCCAGCAGCTTTAGGGGGATTAGCAATCAGCCCCAGCATTTT
TRBD1,-,TRBJ2-3,TRBV5-1,CASSRENRGDTDTQYF,TGCGCCAGCAGCCGTGAAAACAGGGGGGACACAGATACGCAGTATTTT
-,-,TRBJ2-2,TRBV6-5,CASSSPQGVTGELFF,TGTGCCAGCAGTTCCCCGCAGGGAGTTACCGGGGAGCTGTTTTTT
-,-,TRBJ2-7,TRBV7-9,CASSWGIKSSYEQYF,TGTGCCAGCAGCTGGGGGATTAAGAGCTCCTACGAGCAGTACTTC
TRBD2,-,TRBJ2-5,TRBV5-1,CASSPAGTSGQETQYF,TGCGCCAGCAGCCCCGCCGGGACTAGCGGTCAAGAGACCCAGTACTTC
-,once,TRBJ2-6,TRBV5-1,CASSLVGGGGANVLTF,TGCGCCAGCAGCTTGGTCGGGGGTGGAGGGGCCAACGTCCTGACTTTC
-,-,TRBJ1-2,TRBV27,CATSQSNYGGYTF,TGTGCCACCAGCCAATCGAACTATGGTGGCTACACCTTC
TRBD1,-,TRBJ2-7,TRBV25-1,CASTPGGGLEQYF,TGTGCCAGCACCCCAGGGGGCGGACTCGAGCAGTACTTC
-,-,TRBJ1-1,TRBV11-2,CASSLAQGPGTEAFF,TGTGCCAGCAGCTTAGCCCAGGGGCCAGGCACTGAAGCTTTCTTT
-,-,TRBJ2-6,TRBV21-1,CASSGPGQGTSGANVLTF,TGTGCCAGCAGCGGACCCGGGCAGGGAACCTCTGGGGCCAACGTCCTGACTTTC
-,-,TRBJ1-1,TRBV5-4,CASSLPSGANTEAFF,TGTGCCAGCAGCTTGCCTTCAGGAGCCAACACTGAAGCTTTCTTT
TRBD1,-,TRBJ2-7,TRBV28,CASSLQGARYEQYF,TGTGCCAGCAGTTTACAGGGGGCTAGGTACGAGCAGTACTTC
-,-,TRBJ2-3,TRBV20-1,CSAGRLDTQYF,TGCAGTGCTGGTCGTTTAGATACGCAGTATTTT
-,-,TRBJ2-6,TRBV5-1,CASSFSGVASSSEANVLTF,TGCGCCAGCAGCTTTTCTGGAGTGGCTTCTAGCTCTGAGGCCAACGTCCTGACTTTC
-,once,TRBJ1-1,TRBV19,CASSPGGTEAFF,TGTGCCAGTAGTCCGGGTGGCACTGAAGCTTTCTTT
TRBD2,-,TRBJ2-3,TRBV19,CASNSLGRGPATDTQYF,TGTGCCAGTAACTCACTCGGGAGGGGTCCAGCCACAGATACGCAGTATTTT
-,-,TRBJ1-1,TRBV19,CASSLFQGSATEAFF,TGTGCCAGTAGTCTGTTTCAGGGGTCGGCAACTGAAGCTTTCTTT
-,-,TRBJ2-1,TRBV11-3,CATNKGGPSHEQFF,TGTGCCACTAACAAAGGAGGGCCCTCGCATGAGCAGTTCTTC
-,-,TRBJ2-7,TRBV2,CASSGQVVYEQYF,TGTGCCAGCAGTGGACAGGTGGTCTACGAGCAGTACTTC
TRBD1,-,TRBJ2-1,TRBV27,CASRRQGADEQFF,TGTGCCAGCAGGAGACAGGGGGCCGATGAGCAGTTCTTC
TRBD1,-,TRBJ1-2,TRBV6-5,CASTGQGRGYTF,TGTGCCAGCACCGGACAGGGGAGAGGCTACACCTTC
-,-,TRBJ1-5,TRBV2,CASSDGGGGNQPQHF,TGTGCCAGCAGTGATGGAGGGGGAGGCAATCAGCCCCAGCATTTT
-,-,TRBJ1-2,TRBV12-3/TRBV12-4,CASSLDSDYGYTF,TGTGCCAGCAGTTTAGACAGCGACTATGGCTACACCTTC
TRBD2,-,TRBJ2-1,TRBV5-4,CASSSGLAASYNEQFF,TGTGCCAGCAGCTCCGGACTAGCGGCCTCCTACAATGAGCAGTTCTTC
-,-,TRBJ2-7,TRBV6-5,CASSYSAQDPYEQYF,TGTGCCAGCAGTTACTCGGCTCAGGACCCCTACGAGCAGTACTTC
-,-,TRBJ2-5,TRBV4-1,CASSQVRQETQYF,TGCGCCAGCAGCCAAGTTCGACAAGAGACCCAGTACTTC
-,once,TRBJ2-3,TRBV7-2,CASSLDRGTDTQYF,TGTGCCAGCAGCTTAGATCGGGGCACAGATACGCAGTATTTT
-,few,TRBJ2-2,TRBV27,CASLTGAGELFF,TGTGCCAGCCTCACGGGGGCCGGGGAGCTGTTTTTT
TRBD1,-,TRBJ1-4,TRBV5-1,CASSLAQGARGEKLFF,TGCGCCAGCAGCTTGGCCCAGGGGGCCAGAGGTGAAAAACTGTTTTTT
-,-,TRBJ1-2,TRBV18,CASSPPRLEGALYGYTF,TGTGCCAGCTCACCCCCGCGTTTGGAGGGAGCCCTCTATGGCTACACCTTC
-,-,TRBJ1-1,TRBV6-4,CASSDRENTEAFF,TGTGCCAGCAGTGACCGAGAGAACACTGAAGCTTTCTTT
-,-,TRBJ1-4,TRBV10-3,CAISESMSGPATNEKLFF,TGTGCCATCAGTGAGTCGATGTCAGGGCCGGCAACTAATGAAAAACTGTTTTTT
-,-,TRBJ1-5,TRBV21-1,CASSKWRDRGNSNQPQHF,TGTGCCAGCAGCAAATGGCGGGACAGGGGGAATAGCAATCAGCCCCAGCATTTT
-,-,TRBJ2-7,TRBV5-1,CASSPQGQDPYEQYF,TGCGCCAGCAGCCCCCAAGGGCAGGACCCCTACGAGCAGTACTTC
-,-,TRBJ2-7,TRBV7-8,CASSSGTVLVSYEQYF,TGTGCCAGCAGCTCGGGGACGGTGTTGGTCTCCTACGAGCAGTACTTC
-,-,TRBJ1-1,TRBV7-2,CASSLDRKNTEAFF,TGTGCCAGCAGCTTAGACAGAAAGAACACTGAAGCTTTCTTT
-,once,TRBJ2-1,TRBV3-1/TRBV3-2,CASSHRSGVDEQFF,TGTGCCAGCAGCCATAGGTCTGGGGTCGATGAGCAGTTCTTC
-,-,TRBJ2-7,TRBV19,CASSIEGADSYEQYF,TGTGCCAGTAGTATAGAGGGGGCAGACTCCTACGAGCAGTACTTC